This record concerns one TCR beta chain sequence. Its antigen is unknown. The sample is drawn from a study of vaccination effects on CD4 cells after COVID-19. Study findings and constraints: Post-vaccine spike-reactive clones in convalescents were mainly new vaccine-induced clones. Marked contraction was observed in infection-induced and vaccine-induced clones late after vaccination.

CD4+ T cells specific for antigen were expanded with viral peptide pools by the ViraFEST assay before sequencing. Around day 10 of culture, CD4+ T cells were separated out. The person acquired a PCR-confirmed SARS-CoV-2 infection between March and December 2020. Peptides at approximately 9.6 ug/ml and IL-2 at about 9.8 IU/ml were added to around 2 million PBMC per well. Half-medium changes using IL-2 medium occurred on days 3 and 7. CDR1 SGHNT and CDR2 YENEEA come from the germline V gene. V was cut by 5 bases and J by 2 bases, with 21 bases left in between. There are 17 residues in the CDR3. The data were produced by immunoSEQ multiplex PCR, yet TCRdb's version contains in-frame clones alone and is incomplete. The table lists approximately 40,000 clones, 73% of them singletons, with about 35% in the top ten.

Sequenced material: CD4+ T cells from PBMCs cultured with a peptide pool, taken before COVID-19 vaccination. The sequence was obtained from a human donor who had a prior SARS-CoV-2 infection. The chain is built from TRBV11-3 and TRBJ2-5, with D possibly being TRBD2 (6 bases). CDR3 DNA: TGTGCCAGCAGCCCCGGGACCGCGCGGGGATGGCAAGAGACCCAGTACTTC. Translating gives CASSPGTARGWQETQYF. Full variable domain (outside the CDR3, taken from reference TRBV11-3 and TRBJ2-5): EAGVVQSPRYKIIEKKQPVAFWCNPISGHNTLYWYLQNLGQGPELLIRYENEEAVDDSQLPKDRFSAERLKGVDSTLKIQPAELGDSAVYLCASSPGTARGWQETQYFGPGTRLLVL.